Listed here are 27 T cell receptor beta chains from one sample, sequenced in a study of identifying expanded T cells in peripheral blood. Assay used: immunoSEQ multiplex PCR; TCRdb lists only in-frame clones, some missing. The table includes some 95,000 clones, 88% detected once. Sequenced: blood. Receptor source: a person between 18 and 75 years old in good health.

The chain couples TRBV14 to TRBJ1-2; no reliable D call. Between the trimmed V and J ends, which lost 0 bases and 1 base, there was a span of 18 bases. Germline-derived CDR1 and CDR2 are SGHDN and FVKESK. This CDR3 spans 18 amino acids. The CDR3, as DNA: TGTGCCAGCAGCCAAGATGCCCTAGGGAGCCCTAGTAACTATGGCTACACCTTC. It codes for CASSQDALGSPSNYGYTF.

This chain joins TRBV7-9 and TRBJ2-5, with 10 nucleotides matching TRBD2. The CDR3 has 15 residues. Germline V CDR1 and CDR2: SEHNR, FQNEAQ (reference sequence). The V and J ends lost 5 bases and 0 bases, in that order; junction bases with no gene match: 3. The CDR3 bases are TGTGCCAGCAGCCGTAGCGGGGGGTACCAAGAGACCCAGTACTTC. Amino acid sequence: CASSRSGGYQETQYF.

The J gene is TRBJ2-3, the V gene TRBV7-2; D is unresolved. Trimming cost V 1 base and J 4 bases, with 9 bases left between them. The CDR3 consists of 14 residues. Germline V lookup: CDR1 SGHTA, CDR2 FQGNSA. The CDR3 bases are TGTGCCAGCAGCTTAGGAGCAAACGCAGATACGCAGTATTTT. It specifies CASSLGANADTQYF. Full variable domain (remainder filled in from reference TRBV7-2 and TRBJ2-3): GAGVSQSPSNKVTEKGKDVELRCDPISGHTALYWYRQSLGQGLEFLIYFQGNSAPDKSGLPSDRFSAERTGGSVSTLTIQRTQQEDSAVYLCASSLGANADTQYFGPGTRLTVL.

This clone was picked up one time. The chain employs TRBV9 and TRBJ2-2, with TRBD2 as a possible D gene (7 bases). The CDR3 is made up of 16 amino acids. V lost 6 bases and J 0 bases, leaving 15 bases between the germline ends. CDR1 is SGDLS and CDR2 is YYNGEE in the germline V gene. The CDR3 DNA reads as TGTGCCAGCAATAGGGGGGACTATACGAACACCGGGGAGCTGTTTTTT. It encodes CASNRGDYTNTGELFF.

A remark on this clone: Mismatch with germline at one junction end may stem from a read error. This chain joins TRBV2 and TRBJ1-4; possibly TRBD1 for D (6 bases). CDR3 size: 13 residues. Germline lookup yields CDR1 SNHLY and CDR2 FYNNEI. The CDR3 DNA reads TGTGCCAGCAATGAACAGGGATTTGAAAAACTGTTTTTT. Translation: CASNEQGFEKLFF.

Here the CDR3 reads CASSFSRTDNSPLHF. Written as DNA, the CDR3 is TGTGCCAGCAGCTTCTCAAGGACAGATAATTCACCCCTCCACTTT. The chain uses TRBV7-8 and TRBJ1-6; D perhaps matches TRBD1 (6 bases). The CDR3 is made up of 15 amino acids. The V end was cut by 3 bases, the J end by 5 bases, with 11 bases between. CDR1 is SGHVS and CDR2 is FQNEAQ in the germline V gene.

Only one count was recorded for this clone. The J gene is TRBJ1-2, the V gene TRBV10-3; maybe TRBD1 (5 bases). This CDR3 contains 13 residues. Trimming took off 3 bases at V and 3 bases at J, with 8 bases between the two ends. Germline CDR1 ENHRY, CDR2 SYGVKD. The DNA for the CDR3 is TGTGCCATCAGTGAAAGGGGTGACTATGGCTACACCTTC. The encoded protein is CAISERGDYGYTF.

On this clone itself: The junction does not match germline at one end; this may be a read error. V is TRBV29-1 and J is TRBJ2-2; D gene unclear. CDR3 size: 14 residues. Germline CDR1 reads SQVTM; CDR2 reads ANQGSEA. This CDR3 is CSVQETTATGELFF. The CDR3 DNA is TGCAGCGTTCAAGAGACGACGGCTACCGGGGAGCTGTTTTTT.

This clone was found once. The chain carries TRBV30 and TRBJ1-1; 11 nucleotides match TRBD1. This CDR3 contains 13 residues. Germline values: CDR1 GTSNPN, CDR2 SVGIG (reference sequence). V dropped 4 bases and J dropped 4; count of bases not matched to a gene: 2. The CDR3 nucleotides are TGTGCCTGGACCGGGACAGGGGGCACTGAAGCTTTCTTT. This encodes CAWTGTGGTEAFF.

In its sample, this clone ranks as medium-sized (0.01 to 0.1%). This rearrangement joins TRBV4-2 to TRBJ2-1; D is undetermined. The V and J ends lost 5 bases and 6 bases respectively, with 11 bases between them. There are 13 residues in the CDR3. CDR1 and CDR2 (germline): LGHNA, YNFKEQ. The CDR3 here is CASSIRGRNEQFF. The CDR3 region has the DNA TGTGCCAGCAGCATAAGAGGCCGCAATGAGCAGTTCTTC.

This clone was counted once. V gene TRBV7-9 combines with J gene TRBJ2-5; TRBD1 is a possible D gene (5 bases). V lost 5 bases to trimming and J lost 5 bases, with 6 bases between them. The germline gives CDR1 SEHNR, CDR2 FQNEAQ (reference sequence). The CDR3 is 11 residues long. The CDR3 loop is CASSPGETQYF. CDR3 DNA: TGTGCCAGCAGCCCAGGGGAGACCCAGTACTTC.

The chain is built from TRBV5-1 and TRBJ1-3, with TRBD1 matching over 10 bases. CDR1 is SGHRS, CDR2 YFSETQ, per germline. The CDR3 is made up of 15 amino acids. J gave up 7 bases and V 4 bases, and 8 bases lay outside the gene matches. CDR3 residues: CASSGTGTGVNTIYF. In nucleotides, the CDR3 is TGCGCCAGCAGCGGAACCGGGACAGGGGTGAACACCATATATTTT.

The V and J genes are TRBV18 and TRBJ1-1, with a possible D match to TRBD1 (5 bases). The length of the CDR3 is 15 residues. The germline CDR1 and CDR2 sequences are KGHSH and LQKENI. With 3 bases removed from V and 0 bases from J, the gap between germline ends came to 11 bases. Here the CDR3 reads CASSPRQTLNTEAFF. The CDR3 coding sequence is TGTGCCAGCTCACCCAGACAGACTCTGAACACTGAAGCTTTCTTT.

The chain couples TRBV4-1 to TRBJ1-1; 8 bases match TRBD1. Trimming cost V 1 base and J 5 bases; bases outside gene matches: 9. The length of the CDR3 is 16 residues. CDR1 and CDR2 from the germline V gene are MGHRA and YSYEKL. CDR3 sequence: CASSQGGAYRGTEAFF. In nucleotides, the CDR3 is TGCGCCAGCAGCCAAGGCGGGGCCTACAGGGGGACTGAAGCTTTCTTT.

This rearrangement joins TRBV5-4 to TRBJ1-2; D possibly corresponds to TRBD1 (5 bases). Trimming stripped 0 bases from V and 3 bases from J, with 18 bases between. CDR1 and CDR2 from the germline V gene are SGHNT and YYREEE (reference sequence). CDR3 length equals 17 residues. DNA for the CDR3: TGTGCCAGCAGCTTGGGGGGCGCCCCGCAGAGGGACTATGGCTACACCTTC. Protein product: CASSLGGAPQRDYGYTF.

The V call is TRBV23-1, the J call TRBJ2-7, with 10 bases lining up with TRBD2. TRBV23-1 is sorted into the ORF group, with uncertain function. V gave up 4 bases and J gave up 0 bases; unmatched junction bases: 3. There are 15 residues in the CDR3. This chain's CDR3 is CASSPSSGSSYEQYF. The CDR3 DNA sequence: TGCGCCAGCAGTCCATCTAGCGGGAGCTCCTACGAGCAGTACTTC.

This chain connects TRBV19 to TRBJ1-5, with 8 nucleotides matching TRBD1. CDR1 LNHDA and CDR2 SQIVND come from the germline V gene (reference sequence). The V and J ends lost 5 bases and 6 bases, in that order; junction bases with no gene match: 12. The CDR3 loop spans 16 amino acids. The CDR3 spells CASSPPSDRGGQPQHF. The CDR3 DNA sequence: TGTGCCAGTAGTCCACCGTCCGACAGGGGAGGTCAGCCCCAGCATTTT.

The chain carries TRBV9 and TRBJ1-2; D ambiguous. CDR1 and CDR2 (germline): SGDLS, YYNGEE. Trimming left V 0 bases short and J 2 bases short, with 11 bases between. This CDR3 spans 15 amino acids. The chain's CDR3 is CASSVAANINYGYTF. The CDR3 DNA follows: TGTGCCAGCAGCGTAGCGGCTAACATAAACTATGGCTACACCTTC.

The chain couples TRBV9 to TRBJ1-1; 8 bases agree with TRBD1. Germline CDR1 SGDLS, CDR2 YYNGEE. The V gene end was trimmed by 3 bases and the J gene end by 11 bases; junction bases not matched to a gene: 12. This CDR3 contains 14 residues. The CDR3 nucleotides read TGTGCCAGCAGCGAACAGGGGGACCAGAGGCGGGCTTTCTTT. Translated: CASSEQGDQRRAFF.

The chain carries TRBV4-3 and TRBJ2-3; TRBD2 might be the D (6 bases). The CDR3 has 15 amino acids. CDR1 and CDR2 (germline): LGHNA, YSLEER. Trimming stripped 3 bases from V and 2 bases from J, with 12 bases between. The CDR3 here is CASSQRDFYTDTQYF. The CDR3 region has the DNA TGCGCCAGCAGCCAGAGGGACTTCTACACAGATACGCAGTATTTT.

This clone was counted a single time. The CDR3 nucleotides are TGCAGCGTTGAAGCCAGGGGGGTCGGCGGGGAGCTGTTTTTT. It translates to CSVEARGVGGELFF. The chain joins TRBV29-1 to TRBJ2-2; D possibly corresponds to TRBD1 (7 bases). The CDR3 sequence is 14 residues long. V was cut by 1 base and J by 7 bases, with 13 bases left in between. Per germline, CDR1 SQVTM and CDR2 ANQGSEA.

The rearrangement joins TRBV13 to TRBJ1-2, with 7 nucleotides matching TRBD1. Germline V gives CDR1 PRHDT, CDR2 FYEKMQ (reference sequence). CDR3 length equals 17 residues. Trimming at V came to 4 bases and at J to 3 bases, leaving 14 bases not matched to a gene. CDR3 nucleotides: TGTGCCAGCAGCTCCCAGTTAAACAGGGGCGCGGACTATGGCTACACCTTC. The encoded protein is CASSSQLNRGADYGYTF.

The V call is TRBV27, the J call TRBJ2-7, with D perhaps TRBD1 (5 bases). Trimming pared 2 bases from V and 3 bases from J, leaving 8 bases between. This CDR3 has 13 residues. Looked up from germline, CDR1 is MNHEY and CDR2 is SMNVEV (reference sequence). The CDR3 DNA sequence: TGTGCCAGCAGTTTAGCAGGGAACTACGAGCAGTACTTC. Translated, it gives CASSLAGNYEQYF.

The V gene is TRBV11-3, the J gene TRBJ2-1; D not resolved. V was clipped by 1 base and J by 5 bases, with 6 bases between them. In germline, CDR1 is SGHNT, CDR2 YENEEA. The length of the CDR3 is 13 residues. CDR3 sequence (DNA): TGTGCCAGCAGCTTAGGGGCAGACAATGAGCAGTTCTTC. Translation gives CASSLGADNEQFF.

Here the CDR3 DNA reads TGTGCCAGCACTCCACCGGGACTAGCGAACACCGGGGAGCTGTTTTTT. Encoded protein: CASTPPGLANTGELFF. This chain joins TRBV2 and TRBJ2-2; 8 bases match TRBD2. V lost 7 bases and J lost 0; bases outside the gene matches: 7. Looked up from germline, CDR1 is SNHLY and CDR2 is FYNNEI. This CDR3 region has 16 residues.

This chain joins TRBV7-8 and TRBJ2-5, with D unclear. Germline V gives CDR1 SGHVS, CDR2 FQNEAQ. This CDR3 spans 12 amino acids. V dropped 7 bases and J dropped 0 bases, with 6 bases sitting between them. DNA for the CDR3: TGTGCCAGCAAAGGTGACCAAGAGACCCAGTACTTC. Translating gives CASKGDQETQYF.

This rearrangement joins TRBV7-2 to TRBJ2-1; D remains ambiguous. The germline gives CDR1 SGHTA, CDR2 FQGNSA. The CDR3 contains 13 residues. V gave up 0 bases and J gave up 8 bases, with 8 bases separating them. The CDR3 bases are TGTGCCAGCAGCTTAGCGTGGCTGGATGAGCAGTTCTTC. It is translated as CASSLAWLDEQFF. Looking up the rest from reference TRBV7-2 and TRBJ2-1 gives the full variable domain: GAGVSQSPSNKVTEKGKDVELRCDPISGHTALYWYRQSLGQGLEFLIYFQGNSAPDKSGLPSDRFSAERTGGSVSTLTIQRTQQEDSAVYLCASSLAWLDEQFFGPGTRLTVL.